This TCR beta chain was sequenced for a study of cytomegalovirus exposure and HLA in healthy donors. The primer mix had 60 Vbeta and 13 Jbeta primers. Repertoires were generated with immunoSEQ multiplex PCR, while TCRdb's copy carries only in-frame clones and drops some. The profile shows tens of thousands of clones, 72% of them singletons. From germline, CDR1 is SGHRS and CDR2 YFSETQ. This CDR3 comprises 16 residues. Trimming shortened V by 4 bases and J by 2 bases, and 19 bases separated the two germline ends. The rearrangement uses TRBV5-1 and TRBJ2-7, with D possibly being TRBD1 (6 bases). This sequence was found in a man in his 60s in good health and CMV-seropositive. The specimen sequenced was PBMCs. Here the CDR3 DNA reads TGCGCCAGCAGCCCAATGACACAGGGAGACACCTACGAGCAGTACTTC. Its translation: CASSPMTQGDTYEQYF.